The sequence of this TCR beta chain was determined in a study of T cell repertoires in cytomegalovirus infection. One entry per CDR3 protein results from TCRdb running MiXCR on the reads. The repertoire holds 200,000 to 250,000 distinct CDR3 sequences, with over 20% as singletons. J gave up 4 bases and V 0 bases, and 6 bases lay outside the gene matches. CDR1 is MNHEY and CDR2 is SVGAGI in the germline V gene. The CDR3 sequence is 16 residues long. The rearrangement joins TRBV6-5 to TRBJ1-1, with 9 bases fitting TRBD1. The TCR originated in a human donor in good health (CMV status not recorded). Some clones in this sample may be carry-over from other donors' samples. The sample comprised CD8+ T cells from PBMCs. The CDR3 DNA sequence: TGTGCCAGCAGTTACTCGATAGGGACAGGGATCACTGAAGCTTTCTTT. It encodes CASSYSIGTGITEAFF.